The sequence of this T cell receptor beta chain was determined in a study of blood T cell repertoires in COVID-19. Looking at the study overall: The United States, Italy and Spain were the sources of the acute and convalescent COVID-19 samples. From T cells, B-cell-depleted T cells, or PBMCs came the material, which was cDNA or gDNA.

Looked up from germline, CDR1 is SQVTM and CDR2 is ANQGSEA. J gave up 1 base and V 6 bases, and 6 bases lay outside the gene matches. This CDR3 contains 13 residues. Per the original data handling: The authors estimated nucleated cell counts from reference gene primer amplification. Using immunoSEQ multiplex PCR, the repertoire was profiled, and TCRdb retains in-frame clones only, with some absent. V, J and clone size are taken as reported in that table, and D and trimming were inferred from the DNA itself. This table has fewer than 300,000 clones, roughly 84% appearing once. The material sequenced was peripheral blood. The origin of this receptor is a woman aged 18-29 years with acute or convalescent COVID-19. This chain connects TRBV29-1 to TRBJ2-7, with TRBD2 identical over 7 bases. The CDR3 spells CSVQGTNSYEQYF. The DNA for the CDR3 is TGCAGCGTCCAAGGGACTAATTCCTACGAGCAGTACTTC.